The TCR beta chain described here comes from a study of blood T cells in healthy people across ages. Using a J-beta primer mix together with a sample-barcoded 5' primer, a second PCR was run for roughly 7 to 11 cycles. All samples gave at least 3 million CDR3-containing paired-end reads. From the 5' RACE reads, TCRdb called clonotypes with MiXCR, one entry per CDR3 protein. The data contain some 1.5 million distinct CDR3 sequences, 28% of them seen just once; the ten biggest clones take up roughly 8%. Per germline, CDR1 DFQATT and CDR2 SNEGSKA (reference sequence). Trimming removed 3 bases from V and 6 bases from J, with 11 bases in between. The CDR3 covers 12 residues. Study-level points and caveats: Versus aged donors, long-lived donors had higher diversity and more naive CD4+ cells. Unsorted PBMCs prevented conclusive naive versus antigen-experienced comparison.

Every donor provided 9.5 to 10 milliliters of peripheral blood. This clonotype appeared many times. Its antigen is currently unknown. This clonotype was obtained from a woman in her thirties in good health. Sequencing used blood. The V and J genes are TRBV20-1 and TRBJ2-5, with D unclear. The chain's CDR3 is CSARGSQKTQYF. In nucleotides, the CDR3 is TGCAGTGCTAGGGGGTCCCAGAAGACCCAGTACTTC.